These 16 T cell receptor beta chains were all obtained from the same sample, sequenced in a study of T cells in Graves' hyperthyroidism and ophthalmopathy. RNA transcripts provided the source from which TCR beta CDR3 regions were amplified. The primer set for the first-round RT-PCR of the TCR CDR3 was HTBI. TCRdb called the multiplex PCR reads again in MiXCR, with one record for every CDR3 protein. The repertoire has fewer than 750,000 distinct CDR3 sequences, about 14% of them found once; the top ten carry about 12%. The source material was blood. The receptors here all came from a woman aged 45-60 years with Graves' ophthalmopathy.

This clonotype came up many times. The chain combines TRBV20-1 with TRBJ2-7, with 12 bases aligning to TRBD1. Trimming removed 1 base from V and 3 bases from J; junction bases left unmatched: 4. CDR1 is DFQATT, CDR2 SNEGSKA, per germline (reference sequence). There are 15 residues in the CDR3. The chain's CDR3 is CSARARDRGHYEQYF. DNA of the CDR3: TGCAGTGCTAGAGCCCGGGACAGGGGGCACTACGAGCAGTACTTC.

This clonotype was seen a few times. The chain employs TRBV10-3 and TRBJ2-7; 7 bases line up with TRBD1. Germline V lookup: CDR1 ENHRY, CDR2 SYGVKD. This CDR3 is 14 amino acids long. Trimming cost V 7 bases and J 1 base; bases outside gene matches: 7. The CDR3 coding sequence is TGTGCCATCACGAATGAGACAGGGTCCTACGAGCAGTACTTC. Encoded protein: CAITNETGSYEQYF.

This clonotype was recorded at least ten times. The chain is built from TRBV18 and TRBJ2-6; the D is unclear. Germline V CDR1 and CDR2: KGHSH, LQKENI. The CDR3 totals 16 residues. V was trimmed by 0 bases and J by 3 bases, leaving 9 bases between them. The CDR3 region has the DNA TGTGCCAGCTCACCACCAGGCAGACGTGGGGCCAACGTCCTGACTTTC. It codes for CASSPPGRRGANVLTF.

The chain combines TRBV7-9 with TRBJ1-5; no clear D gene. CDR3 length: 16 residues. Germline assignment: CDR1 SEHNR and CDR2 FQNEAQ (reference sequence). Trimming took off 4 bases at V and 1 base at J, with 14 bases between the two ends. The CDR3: CASSSGEGGSNQPQHF. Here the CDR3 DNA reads TGTGCCAGCAGCTCCGGGGAGGGCGGAAGCAATCAGCCCCAGCATTTT.

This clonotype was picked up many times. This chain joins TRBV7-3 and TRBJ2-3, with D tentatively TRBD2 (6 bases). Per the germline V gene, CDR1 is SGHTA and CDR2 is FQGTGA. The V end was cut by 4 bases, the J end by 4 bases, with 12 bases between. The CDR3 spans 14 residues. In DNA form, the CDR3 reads TGTGCCAGCAGCTCTTGGGACTCCTCAGATACGCAGTATTTT. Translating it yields CASSSWDSSDTQYF.

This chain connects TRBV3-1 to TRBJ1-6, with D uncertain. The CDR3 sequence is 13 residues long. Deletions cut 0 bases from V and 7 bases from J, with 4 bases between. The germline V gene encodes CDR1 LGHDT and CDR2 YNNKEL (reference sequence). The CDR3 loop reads CASSQDINSPLHF. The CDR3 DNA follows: TGTGCCAGCAGCCAAGACATAAATTCACCCCTCCACTTT. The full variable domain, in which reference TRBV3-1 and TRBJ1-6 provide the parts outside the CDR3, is DTAVSQTPKYLVTQMGNDKSIKCEQNLGHDTMYWYKQDSKKFLKIMFSYNNKELIINETVPNRFSPKSPDKAHLNLHINSLELGDSAVYFCASSQDINSPLHFGNGTRLTVT.

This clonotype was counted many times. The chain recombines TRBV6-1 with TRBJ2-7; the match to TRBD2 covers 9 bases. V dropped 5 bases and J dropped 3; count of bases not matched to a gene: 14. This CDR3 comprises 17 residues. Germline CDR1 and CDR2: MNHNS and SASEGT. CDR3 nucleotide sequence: TGTGCCAGCAGTTACGGGGGGCTAGCGGGAAATTTCTACGAGCAGTACTTC. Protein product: CASSYGGLAGNFYEQYF.

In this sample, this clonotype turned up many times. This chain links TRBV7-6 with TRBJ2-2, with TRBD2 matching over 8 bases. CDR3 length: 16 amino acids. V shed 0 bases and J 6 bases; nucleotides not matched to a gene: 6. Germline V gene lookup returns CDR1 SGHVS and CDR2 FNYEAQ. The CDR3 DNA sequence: TGTGCCAGCAGCTTAGCCCCCGGGAGGGTGGCCGGGGAGCTGTTTTTT. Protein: CASSLAPGRVAGELFF.

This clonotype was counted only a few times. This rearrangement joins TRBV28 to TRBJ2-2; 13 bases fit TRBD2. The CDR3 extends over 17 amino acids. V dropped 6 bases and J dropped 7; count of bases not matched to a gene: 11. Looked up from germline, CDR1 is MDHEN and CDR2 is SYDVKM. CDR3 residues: CASSPGTSGTRDGELFF. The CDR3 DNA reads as TGTGCCAGCAGCCCAGGGACTAGCGGGACTAGGGACGGGGAGCTGTTTTTT.

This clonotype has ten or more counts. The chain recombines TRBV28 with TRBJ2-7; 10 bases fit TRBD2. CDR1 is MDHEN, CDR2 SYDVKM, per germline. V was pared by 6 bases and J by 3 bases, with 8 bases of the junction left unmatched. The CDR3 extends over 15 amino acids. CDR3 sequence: CASSQFTSGIYEQYF. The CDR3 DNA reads TGTGCCAGCAGCCAATTTACTAGCGGGATCTACGAGCAGTACTTC.

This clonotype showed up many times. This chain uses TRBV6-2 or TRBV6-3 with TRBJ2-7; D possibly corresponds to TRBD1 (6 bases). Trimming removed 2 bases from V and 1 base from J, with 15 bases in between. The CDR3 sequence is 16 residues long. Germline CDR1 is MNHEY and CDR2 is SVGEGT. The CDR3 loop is CASSYNRDTHSYEQYF. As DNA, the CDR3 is TGTGCCAGCAGTTACAACCGGGACACTCATTCCTACGAGCAGTACTTC.

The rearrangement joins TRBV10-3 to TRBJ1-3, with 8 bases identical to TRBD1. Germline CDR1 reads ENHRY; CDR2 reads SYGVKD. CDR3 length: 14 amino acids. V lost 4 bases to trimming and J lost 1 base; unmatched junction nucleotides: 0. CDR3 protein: CAISGTGSGNTIYF. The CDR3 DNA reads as TGTGCCATCAGTGGGACAGGGTCTGGAAACACCATATATTTT.

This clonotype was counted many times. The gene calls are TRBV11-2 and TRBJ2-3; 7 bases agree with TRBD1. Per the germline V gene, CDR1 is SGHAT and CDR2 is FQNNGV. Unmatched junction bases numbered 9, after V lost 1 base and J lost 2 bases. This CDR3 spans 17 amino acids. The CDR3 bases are TGTGCCAGCAGCTTAGTCGGGACAGTCCTCTCCACAGATACGCAGTATTTT. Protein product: CASSLVGTVLSTDTQYF. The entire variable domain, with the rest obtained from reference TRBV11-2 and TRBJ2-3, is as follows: EAGVAQSPRYKIIEKRQSVAFWCNPISGHATLYWYQQILGQGPKLLIQFQNNGVVDDSQLPKDRFSAERLKGVDSTLKIQPAKLEDSAVYLCASSLVGTVLSTDTQYFGPGTRLTVL.

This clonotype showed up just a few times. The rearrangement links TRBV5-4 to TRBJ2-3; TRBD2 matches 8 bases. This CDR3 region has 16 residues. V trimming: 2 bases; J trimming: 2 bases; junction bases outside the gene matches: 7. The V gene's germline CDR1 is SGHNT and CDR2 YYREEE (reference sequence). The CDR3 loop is CASSLQAGVLTDTQYF. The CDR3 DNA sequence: TGTGCCAGCAGCTTACAAGCGGGAGTGCTCACAGATACGCAGTATTTT.

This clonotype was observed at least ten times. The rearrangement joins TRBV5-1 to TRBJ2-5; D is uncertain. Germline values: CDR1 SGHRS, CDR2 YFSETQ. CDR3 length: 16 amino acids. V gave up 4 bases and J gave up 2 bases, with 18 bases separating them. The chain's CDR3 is CASSLLPPNTQETQYF. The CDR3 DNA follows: TGCGCCAGCAGCCTGCTCCCGCCGAACACGCAAGAGACCCAGTACTTC. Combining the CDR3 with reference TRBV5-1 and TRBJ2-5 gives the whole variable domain KAGVTQTPRYLIKTRGQQVTLSCSPISGHRSVSWYQQTPGQGLQFLFEYFSETQRNKGNFPGRFSGRQFSNSRSEMNVSTLELGDSALYLCASSLLPPNTQETQYFGPGTRLLVL.

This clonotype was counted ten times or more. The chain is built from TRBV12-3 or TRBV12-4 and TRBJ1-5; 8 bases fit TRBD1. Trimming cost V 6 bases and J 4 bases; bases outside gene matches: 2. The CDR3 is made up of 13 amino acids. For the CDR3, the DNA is TGTGCCAGCAGAAGGACAGGGAATCAGCCCCAGCATTTT. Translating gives CASRRTGNQPQHF.